Below are 18 T cell receptor beta chains sequenced from a single sample in a study of blood T cell repertoires in COVID-19. Produced via immunoSEQ multiplex PCR; TCRdb's table is partial and in-frame only. In the table there are roughly 200,000 clones, 84% of which are singletons. Sequencing was carried out using peripheral blood. The source is a woman of 80 years or more with COVID-19, enrolled during active disease.

The V and J genes are TRBV9 and TRBJ1-2; no clear D. V dropped 4 bases and J dropped 8 bases, with 15 bases sitting between them. Per germline, CDR1 SGDLS and CDR2 YYNGEE. The CDR3 extends over 13 amino acids. CDR3 in amino acids: CASSTSGPGGYTF. The CDR3 nucleotides are TGTGCCAGCAGCACTAGTGGCCCCGGGGGCTACACCTTC.

This clone is a singleton in its sample. V is TRBV7-2 and J is TRBJ1-1; D gene ambiguous. V was pared by 5 bases and J by 8 bases, with 9 bases between. The CDR3 sequence is 11 residues long. Per germline, CDR1 SGHTA and CDR2 FQGNSA. The CDR3: CASSRWAEAFF. The CDR3 region has the DNA TGTGCCAGCAGCCGGTGGGCGGAAGCTTTCTTT.

V usage is TRBV18 and J usage is TRBJ1-2; 11 nucleotides line up with TRBD1. Germline CDR1 and CDR2: KGHSH and LQKENI. This CDR3 contains 16 residues. Trimming took 6 bases from V and 8 from J; bases not matched to a gene: 14. The CDR3 loop reads CASSRLLGQGAGGYTF. In nucleotides, the CDR3 is TGTGCCAGCTCCAGGCTTCTTGGACAGGGGGCTGGAGGCTACACCTTC.

This clone was picked up a small number of times. This rearrangement joins TRBV19 to TRBJ1-5; TRBD1 is a possible D gene (6 bases). Trimming took off 10 bases at V and 1 base at J, with 26 bases between the two ends. This CDR3 spans 18 amino acids. The V gene's germline CDR1 is LNHDA and CDR2 SQIVND (reference sequence). The CDR3 DNA sequence: TGTGCCACCACACCTCGGGGGGGCGAAGGAGGAAGCAATCAGCCCCAGCATTTT. Protein sequence: CATTPRGGEGGSNQPQHF.

V usage is TRBV6-5 and J usage is TRBJ1-1; 7 positions agree with TRBD1. Germline values: CDR1 MNHEY, CDR2 SVGAGI. The V segment lost 5 bases and the J segment 4 bases; nucleotides outside the gene matches: 7. CDR3 size: 14 residues. This chain's CDR3 is CASSRDRVSTEAFF. The CDR3 DNA sequence: TGTGCCAGCAGTAGAGACAGGGTTAGCACTGAAGCTTTCTTT.

The gene calls are TRBV25-1 and TRBJ2-7, with D possibly TRBD2 on 5 matching bases. This CDR3 spans 14 amino acids. V lost 2 bases to trimming and J lost 4 bases, with 12 bases between them. Germline CDR1 reads MGHDK; CDR2 reads SYGVNS. This chain's CDR3 is CASSETGIKYEQYF. The CDR3 DNA reads TGTGCCAGCAGTGAAACCGGGATTAAGTACGAGCAGTACTTC.

With regard to this clone: Its ends do not fully match the called genes, so a read error is possible. This chain joins TRBV2 and TRBJ2-2; 7 bases map to TRBD1. This CDR3 contains 14 residues. CDR1 and CDR2 (germline): SNHLY, FYNNEI. The CDR3 DNA is TGTGCCACCAGTGACCTACAGGGGACCGGGGAGCTGTTTTTT. Translating it yields CATSDLQGTGELFF.

The genes are TRBV12-3 or TRBV12-4 and TRBJ1-5; D remains unclear. The CDR3 is 12 amino acids. Trimming pared 4 bases from V and 12 bases from J, leaving 13 bases between. DNA for the CDR3: TGTGCCAGCAGTTCCGCCGGTGAGTACCAGCATTTT. Its translation: CASSSAGEYQHF.

The rearrangement joins TRBV27 to TRBJ2-5; 9 positions match TRBD2. CDR1 is MNHEY, CDR2 SMNVEV, per germline (reference sequence). V gave up 6 bases and J gave up 5 bases; unmatched junction bases: 10. This CDR3 comprises 15 residues. CDR3 loop: CASRAAGTSWETQYF. CDR3 nucleotide sequence: TGTGCCAGCAGGGCTGCCGGGACTAGCTGGGAGACCCAGTACTTC.

V and J are TRBV5-1 and TRBJ1-2; the D gene is possibly TRBD1 (6 bases). Trimming shortened V by 0 bases and J by 4 bases, and 16 bases separated the two germline ends. The CDR3 is 16 residues long. In germline, CDR1 is SGHRS, CDR2 YFSETQ. CDR3 in amino acids: CASSLAGEGVGYGYTF. In DNA, the CDR3 is TGCGCCAGCAGCTTGGCCGGTGAGGGGGTTGGCTATGGCTACACCTTC. The full variable domain, its missing parts supplied by reference TRBV5-1 and TRBJ1-2, is KAGVTQTPRYLIKTRGQQVTLSCSPISGHRSVSWYQQTPGQGLQFLFEYFSETQRNKGNFPGRFSGRQFSNSRSEMNVSTLELGDSALYLCASSLAGEGVGYGYTFGSGTRLTVV.

This chain links TRBV5-1 with TRBJ2-3; a weak D match, TRBD1 (5 bases). The length of the CDR3 is 15 residues. CDR1 SGHRS and CDR2 YFSETQ come from the germline V gene. Trimming cost V 4 bases and J 2 bases, with 14 bases left between them. CDR3 in DNA: TGCGCCAGCAGCAGCCAGGACGGACACACAGATACGCAGTATTTT. It is translated as CASSSQDGHTDTQYF.

This clone was counted a single time. Other DNA sequences in the sample encode the same CDR3. CDR3 amino acids: CASSQAGEQYF. The CDR3, as DNA: TGTGCCAGCAGCCAAGCGGGCGAGCAGTACTTC. This rearrangement joins TRBV3-1 (or the pseudogene TRBV3-2) to TRBJ2-7; D remains unclear. The CDR3 consists of 11 residues. Germline CDR1 LGHDT, CDR2 YNNKEL (reference sequence). Trimming left V 1 base short and J 6 bases short, with 4 bases between.

V gene TRBV12-3 or TRBV12-4 combines with J gene TRBJ1-2; no firm D call. There are 13 residues in the CDR3. V was shortened by 3 bases and J by 7 bases, with 12 bases between the two germline ends. Written as DNA, the CDR3 is TGTGCCAGCAGTTTGGGTCGCGGAAGTGGCTACACCTTC. The encoded protein is CASSLGRGSGYTF.

The chain employs TRBV7-9 and TRBJ1-3, with D possibly matching TRBD1 (6 bases). Germline V CDR1 and CDR2: SEHNR, FQNEAQ (reference sequence). The CDR3 extends over 15 amino acids. V was clipped by 5 bases and J by 0 bases, with 11 bases between them. Here the CDR3 DNA reads TGTGCCAGCAGCCTCTCAGGGGTCTCTGGAAACACCATATATTTT. Encoded protein: CASSLSGVSGNTIYF.

The rearrangement joins TRBV6-1 to TRBJ1-5; D is unresolved. The ends were cut back, 1 base at V and 7 bases at J, with 17 bases in the middle. Per germline, CDR1 MNHNS and CDR2 SASEGT. CDR3 length: 16 residues. Here the CDR3 reads CASSEVAGSLYQPQHF. The CDR3 DNA reads TGTGCCAGCAGTGAAGTAGCGGGCTCTCTCTACCAGCCCCAGCATTTT.

The rearrangement joins TRBV7-2 to TRBJ1-6, with 9 bases aligning to TRBD1. The length of the CDR3 is 16 residues. V gave up 4 bases and J gave up 7 bases; unmatched junction bases: 8. The germline CDR1 and CDR2 sequences are SGHTA and FQGNSA. The CDR3 DNA reads TGTGCCAGCAGCTCCCCGGGACAGGGAACGAATTCACCCCTCCACTTT. Translation: CASSSPGQGTNSPLHF.

The chain recombines TRBV12-5 with TRBJ2-7, with TRBD1 matching 9 bases. The CDR3 contains 14 residues. CDR1 LGHNT and CDR2 FRNRAP come from the germline V gene. The V and J ends lost 6 bases and 7 bases, in that order; junction bases with no gene match: 10. Here the CDR3 DNA reads TGTGCTAGTGGCTCGGGACAGGGAAAATATGAGCAGTACTTC. This gives the protein CASGSGQGKYEQYF.

CDR3 in amino acids: CASSLSAGEQYF. The CDR3 DNA follows: TGTGCCAGCAGCTTATCAGCGGGAGAGCAGTACTTC. This sequence joins TRBV7-9 and TRBJ2-7; 7 bases fit TRBD2. This CDR3 contains 12 residues. V trimming: 2 bases; J trimming: 7 bases; junction bases outside the gene matches: 2. Germline CDR1 is SEHNR and CDR2 is FQNEAQ (reference sequence). Supplemented by reference TRBV7-9 and TRBJ2-7, the full variable domain reads DTGVSQNPRHKITKRGQNVTFRCDPISEHNRLYWYRQTLGQGPEFLTYFQNEAQLEKSRLLSDRFSAERPKGSFSTLEIQRTEQGDSAMYLCASSLSAGEQYFGPGTRLTVT.